These T cell receptor beta chains were read from a single sample in a study of cytomegalovirus exposure and HLA in healthy donors. Repertoires were generated with immunoSEQ multiplex PCR, while TCRdb's copy carries only in-frame clones and drops some. The sample carries 100,000 to 150,000 clones, approximately 90% recorded once. Sequencing input: PBMCs. These receptors came from a woman aged 18 to 35 in good health and CMV-seronegative. CDR3s include the opening cysteine and the closing phenylalanine or tryptophan. The D gene is left open where the match is weak. Clone size is shown for a subset of rows, as once, few, many or a class of expanded clone.

TRBV2,TRBD2,few,TRBJ2-7,CASSGLASYEQYF,TGTGCCAGCTCGGGACTAGCCTCGTACGAGCAGTACTTC
TRBV19,NA,NA,TRBJ1-4,CASSKVRQLVEKLFF,TGTGCCAGTAGTAAAGTTCGACAGCTGGTAGAAAAACTGTTTTTT
TRBV7-2,TRBD1,NA,TRBJ2-7,CASSLRDRAYEQYF,TGTGCCAGCAGTTTAAGGGACAGGGCCTACGAGCAGTACTTC
TRBV7-2,NA,NA,TRBJ2-5,CASSFSIEETQYF,TGTGCCAGCAGCTTTAGTATAGAAGAGACCCAGTACTTC
TRBV7-9,NA,NA,TRBJ2-7,CASSPAGTSGEQYF,TGTGCCAGCAGCCCCGCCGGGACATCGGGCGAGCAGTACTTC
TRBV19,TRBD1,NA,TRBJ1-5,CASSMFQGGPTSGNQPQHF,TGTGCCAGTAGTATGTTCCAGGGGGGACCCACATCGGGGAATCAGCCCCAGCATTTT
TRBV4-1,TRBD1,medium-sized,TRBJ1-5,CASSPGQRFQPQHF,TGCGCCAGCAGCCCGGGACAGAGATTTCAGCCCCAGCATTTT
TRBV6-4,TRBD2,NA,TRBJ2-3,CASSAGTSGATDTQYF,TGTGCCAGCAGCGCCGGGACTAGCGGGGCCACAGATACGCAGTATTTT
TRBV5-1,TRBD1,NA,TRBJ2-2,CASSLGVQGANTGELFF,TGCGCCAGCAGCTTGGGGGTACAGGGGGCGAACACCGGGGAGCTGTTTTTT
TRBV5-1,NA,NA,TRBJ2-7,CASSQDWGSREQYF,TGCGCCAGCAGCCAGGACTGGGGTTCACGGGAGCAGTACTTC
TRBV4-1,NA,NA,TRBJ2-3,CASSQALAGRTDTQYF,TGCGCCAGCAGTCAGGCCTTGGCGGGCCGCACAGATACGCAGTATTTT
TRBV27,NA,few,TRBJ1-5,CASSFALGDQPQHF,TGTGCCAGCAGTTTCGCCCTAGGTGATCAGCCCCAGCATTTT
TRBV2,NA,NA,TRBJ2-3,CASSVEGTDTQYF,TGTGCCAGCAGTGTGGAGGGGACAGATACGCAGTATTTT
TRBV5-4,TRBD1,NA,TRBJ2-5,CASSPPVGQGYQETQYF,TGTGCCAGCAGCCCCCCGGTCGGACAGGGGTACCAAGAGACCCAGTACTTC
TRBV7-2,NA,NA,TRBJ2-5,CASSLRGLGQETQYF,TGTGCCAGCAGCTTAAGGGGATTGGGCCAAGAGACCCAGTACTTC
TRBV28,NA,NA,TRBJ1-4,CASNRGDPTNEKLFF,TGTGCCAGCAATCGGGGGGATCCAACTAATGAAAAACTGTTTTTT
TRBV28,TRBD1,NA,TRBJ2-7,CASSLLSLGQGYEQYF,TGTGCCAGCAGTTTATTATCTCTGGGACAGGGCTACGAGCAGTACTTC
TRBV9,TRBD1,few,TRBJ1-2,CASSPRQGGLDGYTF,TGTGCCAGCAGCCCGCGACAGGGGGGACTCGATGGCTACACCTTC
TRBV11-2,NA,NA,TRBJ1-3,CASSRGRALGNTIYF,TGTGCCAGCAGCAGGGGCAGGGCCCTAGGGAACACCATATATTTT
TRBV5-1,NA,NA,TRBJ2-7,CASSLGTDHEQYF,TGCGCCAGCAGCTTGGGAACAGACCACGAGCAGTACTTC
TRBV7-9,NA,NA,TRBJ2-1,CASSSVQASSHEQFF,TGTGCCAGCAGCTCTGTTCAAGCTAGCTCTCATGAGCAGTTCTTC
TRBV5-1,NA,NA,TRBJ2-7,CASSLGARGGYEQYF,TGCGCCAGCAGCTTGGGGGCGCGGGGAGGCTACGAGCAGTACTTC
TRBV7-3,NA,NA,TRBJ2-2,CASSLNEGVGELFF,TGTGCCAGCAGCTTAAATGAGGGGGTCGGGGAGCTGTTTTTT
TRBV9,NA,once,TRBJ2-7,CASSVDGGFGYEQYF,TGTGCCAGCAGCGTAGATGGGGGCTTTGGGTACGAGCAGTACTTC
TRBV2,NA,NA,TRBJ1-2,CASSEWRQSHGYTF,TGTGCCAGCAGTGAATGGCGGCAATCGCATGGCTACACCTTC
TRBV28,NA,NA,TRBJ1-2,CASSFPGGYGYTF,TGTGCCAGCAGTTTTCCGGGGGGCTATGGCTACACCTTC
TRBV9,NA,few,TRBJ1-1,CASSVGQDTEAFF,TGTGCCAGCAGCGTAGGGCAGGACACTGAAGCTTTCTTT